The source of this T cell receptor beta chain is a study of Graves' ophthalmopathy and Graves' hyperthyroidism. Study-level points and caveats: Appearing in blood as well were most expanded thyroid clonotypes above 0.001 frequency.

CDR3 regions of TCR beta were amplified from RNA transcripts. HTBI primers served in a first-round RT-PCR, which a second-round multiplex PCR followed. Each CDR3 protein gets one entry after TCRdb re-called the multiplex PCR reads with MiXCR. The sample gives 600,000 to 950,000 distinct CDR3 sequences, 40% of which show up once; around 40% is in the top ten. This clonotype was seen only a few times. The antigen remains undetermined. In germline, CDR1 is LNHDA, CDR2 SQIVND (reference sequence). V was trimmed by 4 bases and J by 7 bases, leaving 13 bases between them. This CDR3 is built from 14 residues.

Source material: peripheral blood. This receptor was taken from an adult man with Graves' ophthalmopathy. The genes are TRBV19 and TRBJ2-2, with D unresolved. The CDR3 DNA reads TGTGCCAGTAGTACCCAGGTTGTCATCGGGGAGCTGTTTTTT. Protein: CASSTQVVIGELFF.